One and the same sample provided the 9 T cell receptor beta chains below, sequenced in a study of CD8 T cells in ankylosing spondylitis. TCRdb independently ran MiXCR on the 5' RACE reads; one entry per CDR3 protein. The repertoire holds 25,000 or so distinct CDR3 sequences, with approximately 8% as singletons. Specimen: blood. Source of these receptors: a male donor with ankylosing spondylitis or in good health (not recorded which).

This clonotype was counted at least ten times. The genes are TRBV6-2 or TRBV6-3 and TRBJ1-5; D ambiguous. Trimming pared 5 bases from V and 6 bases from J, leaving 14 bases between. Germline V lookup: CDR1 MNHEY, CDR2 SVGEGT. The CDR3 is 14 amino acids. The CDR3 spells CASSPTSDIQPQHF. CDR3 in DNA: TGTGCCAGCAGTCCCACCTCTGACATTCAGCCCCAGCATTTT.

The sample holds a few counts of this clonotype. The rearrangement joins TRBV29-1 to TRBJ2-7; D gene unclear. V was trimmed by 1 base and J by 6 bases, leaving 7 bases between them. The CDR3 has 11 amino acids. From germline, CDR1 is SQVTM and CDR2 ANQGSEA. CDR3 amino acids: CSVEGVAEQYF. In DNA form, the CDR3 reads TGCAGCGTTGAAGGAGTTGCCGAGCAGTACTTC.

This clonotype appeared many times. This chain joins TRBV7-7 and TRBJ2-5, with 7 bases fitting TRBD1. V dropped 4 bases and J dropped 1; count of bases not matched to a gene: 6. Per germline, CDR1 SSHAT and CDR2 FNYEAQ (reference sequence). This CDR3 is 15 amino acids long. CDR3 nucleotide sequence: TGTGCCAGCAGCTCCCAGACAGGGCCCCAAGAGACCCAGTACTTC. This sequence encodes CASSSQTGPQETQYF.

The chain uses TRBV19 and TRBJ1-4, with D perhaps TRBD1 (5 bases). This CDR3 is built from 14 residues. Trimming pared 5 bases from V and 2 bases from J, leaving 9 bases between. Germline-derived CDR1 and CDR2 are LNHDA and SQIVND (reference sequence). DNA of the CDR3: TGTGCCAGTAGTCCAGGGTGGACTAATGAAAAACTGTTTTTT. It is translated as CASSPGWTNEKLFF.

This clonotype appeared a few times. This chain links TRBV7-3 with TRBJ2-6; maybe TRBD2 (6 bases). V shed 5 bases and J shed 2 bases, with 13 bases lying between them. CDR1 and CDR2 from the germline V gene are SGHTA and FQGTGA. This CDR3 region has 16 residues. As DNA, the CDR3 is TGTGCCAGCAGCCTCCCCGGAGGGCCTGGGGCCAACGTCCTGACTTTC. Protein: CASSLPGGPGANVLTF. Variable domain in full (rest from reference TRBV7-3 and TRBJ2-6): GAGVSQTPSNKVTEKGKYVELRCDPISGHTALYWYRQSLGQGPEFLIYFQGTGAADDSGLPNDRFFAVRPEGSVSTLKIQRTERGDSAVYLCASSLPGGPGANVLTFGAGSRLTVL.

The chain combines TRBV28 with TRBJ1-5; unclear D gene. The ends were cut back, 1 base at V and 0 bases at J, with 7 bases in the middle. This CDR3 contains 15 residues. CDR1 and CDR2 from the germline V gene are MDHEN and SYDVKM. CDR3 DNA: TGTGCCAGCAGTTTATACAGCAATAGCAATCAGCCCCAGCATTTT. Amino acids: CASSLYSNSNQPQHF. Based on the CDR3 plus reference TRBV28 and TRBJ1-5, the full variable domain is DVKVTQSSRYLVKRTGEKVFLECVQDMDHENMFWYRQDPGLGLRLIYFSYDVKMKEKGDIPEGYSVSREKKERFSLILESASTNQTSMYLCASSLYSNSNQPQHFGDGTRLSIL.

In its sample, this clonotype was seen many times. The chain carries TRBV19 and TRBJ2-3, with 7 bases lining up with TRBD1. J was trimmed by 3 bases and V by 8 bases; bases with no gene match: 5. The germline V gene has CDR1 LNHDA and CDR2 SQIVND (reference sequence). This CDR3 is built from 13 residues. CDR3 bases: TGTGCCAGTTCAGGGGGTAGGACAGATACGCAGTATTTT. As protein: CASSGGRTDTQYF.

This clonotype has a handful of counts. The chain couples TRBV27 to TRBJ2-2; TRBD2 matches at 12 bases. Germline trimming cut 5 bases from V and 5 bases from J; bases unmatched to any gene: 9. The CDR3 totals 17 residues. The germline gives CDR1 MNHEY, CDR2 SMNVEV (reference sequence). The CDR3, as DNA: TGTGCCAGCAGTACCTCGACTAGCGGGAGAAGGACCGGGGAGCTGTTTTTT. Its translation: CASSTSTSGRRTGELFF.

This clonotype was observed at least ten times. The V call is TRBV9, the J call TRBJ2-1; TRBD2 matches 9 bases. V lost 0 bases to trimming and J lost 4 bases; unmatched junction nucleotides: 5. CDR3 size: 16 residues. Looked up from germline, CDR1 is SGDLS and CDR2 is YYNGEE. The CDR3 is CASSVVVSGSYNEQFF. Written as DNA, the CDR3 is TGTGCCAGCAGCGTAGTGGTTAGCGGGAGTTACAATGAGCAGTTCTTC.